The text below deals with one TCR beta chain. Its cognate antigen is unknown. This entry belongs to a study of blood T cells in healthy people across ages. Study details: Template switching captured about one barcoded beta molecule per two T cells.

Ranging in age from about 6 to 90, the donors were healthy Caucasian individuals from Russia. PCR was performed a second time for about 6 to 12 cycles using a sample-barcoded 5' primer and a J-beta primer mix. Every sample returned 2.5 million or more CDR3-containing paired-end reads. TCRdb analysed the 5' RACE reads with MiXCR anew, one entry per CDR3 protein. The repertoire holds about 1.5 million distinct CDR3 sequences, with about 42% as singletons. Findings and limits, study-wide: Roughly linear age-related decline in beta diversity appeared, significant by age about 37.

From germline, CDR1 is DFQATT and CDR2 SNEGSKA (reference sequence). V lost 3 bases and J 4 bases, leaving 4 bases between the germline ends. The CDR3 has 10 amino acids. The V and J genes are TRBV20-1 and TRBJ2-7, with D unresolved. The clonotype originates from a woman in her late teens or twenties in good health. The sequenced sample was blood. DNA for the CDR3: TGCAGTGCTAGTTGGTACGAGCAGTACTTC. This gives the protein CSASWYEQYF.